This TCR beta chain was sequenced for a study of T-cell reconstitution after alpha-beta-depleted transplantation in children. Unique molecular identifiers were incorporated during preparation of the TCRbeta library. TCRdb used MiXCR to reprocess the PCR reads, holding one entry per CDR3 protein. Among 450,000 to 600,000 distinct CDR3 sequences, 30% to 35% were seen once, and the ten largest hold 2% to 3%. A few counts support this clonotype. The material sequenced was PBMCs from the stem cell graft donor, taken from the stem cell graft. The receptor was isolated from a human donor who donated a stem cell graft to a child with aplastic anemia.

The CDR3 spells CASRLRQNTEAFF. CDR3 sequence (DNA): TGTGCCAGCAGACTTCGACAGAACACTGAAGCTTTCTTT. The chain combines TRBV12-3 or TRBV12-4 with TRBJ1-1; D ambiguous. Trimming stripped 6 bases from V and 1 base from J, with 9 bases between. The CDR3 has 13 residues.